Listed here are 8 T cell receptor beta chains from one sample, sequenced in a study of T cell repertoires in cytomegalovirus infection. Each CDR3 protein is one row after TCRdb ran MiXCR on the reads. The data show 560,000 or so distinct CDR3 sequences, 16% seen once. Sequenced material: CD8+ T cells from PBMCs. Source of these receptors: a human donor in good health (CMV status not recorded). Some clones in this sample may be carry-over from other donors' samples.

This clonotype was seen many times. The chain joins TRBV12-3 or TRBV12-4 to TRBJ1-5, with 9 bases fitting TRBD1. Trimming cost V 6 bases and J 5 bases; bases outside gene matches: 20. This CDR3 contains 19 residues. CDR3 DNA: TGTGCCAGCAGCCGATCGTCCGTGGGGGACAGGGAACTACATCAGCCCCAGCATTTT. Amino acids: CASSRSSVGDRELHQPQHF.

This clonotype was counted many times. V is TRBV12-3 or TRBV12-4 and J is TRBJ1-1, with D unresolved. The CDR3 has 15 amino acids. With 6 bases removed from V and 0 bases from J, the gap between germline ends came to 14 bases. CDR3 sequence reads: CASRNPGSMNTEAFF. CDR3 DNA: TGTGCCAGCAGGAACCCGGGAAGCATGAACACTGAAGCTTTCTTT.

The table lists this clonotype with a count of one. The chain couples TRBV9 to TRBJ2-3; 10 nucleotides align to TRBD2. This CDR3 is 15 amino acids long. Germline CDR1 SGDLS, CDR2 YYNGEE. V shed 3 bases and J 4 bases; nucleotides not matched to a gene: 5. The CDR3 is CASSASGSTADTQYF. The DNA of the CDR3 is TGTGCCAGCAGCGCTAGCGGGAGTACGGCAGATACGCAGTATTTT.

This clonotype was recorded at least ten times. The chain uses TRBV7-9 and TRBJ1-1; 10 bases fit TRBD1. This CDR3 spans 13 amino acids. Trimming cost V 10 bases and J 5 bases; bases outside gene matches: 7. Germline V lookup: CDR1 SEHNR, CDR2 FQNEAQ (reference sequence). CDR3 coding DNA: TGTGCCATTGGGACAGGGGTTTTTACTGAAGCTTTCTTT. Its protein product is CAIGTGVFTEAFF.

J is TRBJ2-7 and V is TRBV6-5; 7 nucleotides match TRBD1. This CDR3 is 15 amino acids long. The germline CDR1 and CDR2 sequences are MNHEY and SVGAGI. Trimming removed 7 bases from V and 7 bases from J; junction bases left unmatched: 16. CDR3 in amino acids: CASTYQGRGSIEQYF. CDR3 nucleotides: TGTGCCAGCACGTATCAGGGCAGGGGGTCGATTGAGCAGTACTTC.

This clonotype came up a few times. V usage is TRBV19 and J usage is TRBJ1-5; unclear D gene. The CDR3 covers 11 residues. Germline V gene data show CDR1 as LNHDA and CDR2 as SQIVND (reference sequence). The CDR3 spells CGLTSNQPQHF. The CDR3 region has the DNA TGTGGCCTGACTAGCAATCAGCCCCAGCATTTT.

The chain carries TRBV9 and TRBJ1-4; a possible D gene is TRBD1 (5 bases). V gave up 3 bases and J gave up 6 bases, with 12 bases separating them. CDR1 and CDR2 (germline): SGDLS, YYNGEE. The CDR3 spans 14 residues. CDR3 DNA sequence: TGTGCCAGCAGCGCACCTGGAGGGGATGAAAAACTGTTTTTT. It yields the protein CASSAPGGDEKLFF.

The chain recombines TRBV19 with TRBJ2-7; 9 bases fit TRBD2. The J segment lost 2 bases and the V segment lost 6 bases, leaving 8 bases of the junction unmatched. From germline, CDR1 is LNHDA and CDR2 SQIVND (reference sequence). This CDR3 region has 15 residues. The CDR3 DNA reads TGTGCCAGTAGCTGGAGACTAGCGGAACCCTACGAGCAGTACTTC. Translating gives CASSWRLAEPYEQYF.